These 11 T cell receptor beta chains were all obtained from the same sample, sequenced in a study of T cells in Graves' hyperthyroidism and ophthalmopathy. RNA transcripts yielded amplified TCR beta CDR3 regions. When the TCR CDR3 underwent first-round RT-PCR, the HTBI primer set was used. MiXCR was run by TCRdb on the multiplex PCR reads, yielding one entry per CDR3 protein. The profile covers approximately 710,000 distinct CDR3 sequences, with around 16% appearing a single time and about 16% taken by the ten largest. The sequencing input was blood. These receptors all come from a man aged 45-60 years with Graves' hyperthyroidism.

This rearrangement joins TRBV5-1 to TRBJ2-5, with 10 bases that match TRBD2. CDR3 length equals 15 residues. Germline-derived CDR1 and CDR2 are SGHRS and YFSETQ. The ends lost 4 bases at V and 2 bases at J; junction bases unmatched: 5. This chain's CDR3 is CASSLAGAIQETQYF. The CDR3 DNA follows: TGCGCCAGCAGCCTAGCGGGAGCCATTCAAGAGACCCAGTACTTC.

At least ten counts were recorded for this clonotype. This chain links TRBV2 with TRBJ2-7; 12 bases map to TRBD2. CDR3 length: 16 amino acids. Unmatched junction bases numbered 9, after V lost 2 bases and J lost 7 bases. Germline loops: CDR1 SNHLY, CDR2 FYNNEI. The CDR3 DNA follows: TGTGCCAGCAGTGAAATCCGACTAGCGGGAGCAAGGGAGCAGTACTTC. It specifies CASSEIRLAGAREQYF.

This clonotype was seen ten or more times. The chain is built from TRBV2 and TRBJ2-7; 7 bases align to TRBD1. Trimming removed 6 bases from V and 1 base from J; junction bases left unmatched: 3. Germline values: CDR1 SNHLY, CDR2 FYNNEI. This CDR3 comprises 13 residues. This chain's CDR3 is CASRPTGSYEQYF. DNA of the CDR3: TGTGCCAGCAGGCCGACAGGGTCCTACGAGCAGTACTTC.

This sequence joins TRBV6-1 and TRBJ2-1, with a tentative D call TRBD2 (6 bases). CDR3 length: 15 amino acids. V lost 6 bases and J lost 4, with 16 bases in between. Per germline, CDR1 MNHNS and CDR2 SASEGT. CDR3 amino acids: CASRGPGGRYNEQFF. The CDR3 DNA sequence: TGTGCCAGCAGGGGCCCCGGGGGTCGATACAATGAGCAGTTCTTC.

This clonotype came up a few times. This sequence joins TRBV29-1 and TRBJ1-1; 10 bases agree with TRBD1. The ends lost 6 bases at V and 1 base at J; junction bases unmatched: 8. Germline CDR1 SQVTM, CDR2 ANQGSEA. This CDR3 has 15 amino acids. Written as DNA, the CDR3 is TGCAGCGTGACCGGGACAGGGGCGACGAACACTGAAGCTTTCTTT. It codes for CSVTGTGATNTEAFF.

This clonotype showed up many times. The rearrangement uses TRBV10-3 and TRBJ1-1; D ambiguous. This CDR3 has 14 residues. Trimming shortened V by 0 bases and J by 6 bases, and 11 bases separated the two germline ends. In germline, CDR1 is ENHRY, CDR2 SYGVKD. CDR3 DNA: TGTGCCATCAGTGAGTCGACAATGGGCCCTGAAGCTTTCTTT. Encoded protein: CAISESTMGPEAFF.

This clonotype was observed at least ten times. In DNA form, the CDR3 reads TGTGCCAGCAGTCTCCTAGCACCTTCCTACGAGCAGTACTTC. It codes for CASSLLAPSYEQYF. The chain links TRBV28 to TRBJ2-7; possibly TRBD2 for D (5 bases). The germline V gene has CDR1 MDHEN and CDR2 SYDVKM. The ends were cut back, 5 bases at V and 1 base at J, with 12 bases in the middle. This CDR3 has 14 amino acids.

In this sample, this clonotype turned up many times. The chain is built from TRBV24-1 and TRBJ2-1; TRBD2 aligns across 11 bases. Germline trimming cut 4 bases from V and 5 bases from J; bases unmatched to any gene: 9. Germline CDR1 KGHDR, CDR2 SFDVKD. The CDR3 consists of 17 residues. This chain's CDR3 is CATSEYTPGLADNEQFF. The CDR3 DNA reads TGTGCCACCAGTGAGTACACTCCGGGACTAGCGGACAATGAGCAGTTCTTC.

This clonotype occurred many times. The rearrangement joins TRBV28 to TRBJ2-7; 7 bases match TRBD2. V was pared by 6 bases and J by 5 bases, with 7 bases of the junction left unmatched. CDR3 length equals 13 residues. CDR1 is MDHEN, CDR2 SYDVKM, per germline. The CDR3 nucleotides are TGTGCCAGCAGCCGGGGGGTTTTGAACGAGCAGTACTTC. It specifies CASSRGVLNEQYF.

The sample holds one count of this clonotype. The V gene is TRBV5-1, the J gene TRBJ2-1; D possibly corresponds to TRBD1 (5 bases). V was cut by 2 bases and J by 0 bases, with 12 bases left in between. The germline V gene encodes CDR1 SGHRS and CDR2 YFSETQ. This CDR3 has 16 residues. CDR3: CASSLIGVDSYNEQFF. The CDR3 nucleotides are TGCGCCAGCAGCTTAATAGGGGTCGACTCCTACAATGAGCAGTTCTTC.

The chain recombines TRBV20-1 with TRBJ2-7; 10 nucleotides agree with TRBD2. CDR3 length equals 14 residues. The germline V gene has CDR1 DFQATT and CDR2 SNEGSKA (reference sequence). V dropped 4 bases and J dropped 0; count of bases not matched to a gene: 3. CDR3 protein: CSANSGRPSYEQYF. The CDR3 region has the DNA TGCAGTGCTAATAGCGGGAGGCCCTCCTACGAGCAGTACTTC.